These 13 T cell receptor beta chains originate from one sample sequenced in a study of T cells after yellow fever vaccination. One entry per CDR3 protein results from TCRdb running MiXCR on the 5' RACE reads. Of 200,000 to 300,000 distinct CDR3 sequences listed, around 7% are singletons. The sample consisted of CD4+ T cells sorted from PBMCs, taken 15 days after the yellow fever booster vaccination. All receptors derive from a man aged 25-40 years who received the YFV17D yellow fever vaccine.

The chain recombines TRBV20-1 with TRBJ2-2; D not resolved. The CDR3 sequence is 13 residues long. The germline V and J ends were trimmed by 6 bases and 5 bases, with 13 bases remaining between them. Germline assignment: CDR1 DFQATT and CDR2 SNEGSKA (reference sequence). CDR3 sequence: CSATRRETGELFF. DNA for the CDR3: TGCAGTGCGACAAGACGTGAGACCGGGGAGCTGTTTTTT.

The chain has TRBV20-1 and TRBJ2-5; D is perhaps TRBD1 or TRBD2 (6 bases each). Trimming shortened V by 7 bases and J by 4 bases, and 25 bases separated the two germline ends. CDR1 is DFQATT, CDR2 SNEGSKA, per germline (reference sequence). This CDR3 contains 16 residues. The CDR3 sequence: CSVWESGARLIETQYF. The CDR3 nucleotides are TGCAGTGTTTGGGAATCGGGGGCGAGGTTGATAGAGACCCAGTACTTC.

This clonotype was observed at least ten times. This chain joins TRBV6-2 or TRBV6-3 and TRBJ2-3; TRBD1 might be the D (6 bases). Per germline, CDR1 MNHEY and CDR2 SVGEGT. CDR3 length: 14 residues. V was pared by 7 bases and J by 2 bases, with 13 bases between. CDR3 DNA: TGTGCCAGCACCTACGGACAGTTCACAGATACGCAGTATTTT. It yields the protein CASTYGQFTDTQYF.

As concerns this clonotype: One junction end does not reproduce the germline sequence, and a read error may be involved. The J gene is TRBJ2-7, the V gene TRBV7-2; 14 nucleotides line up with TRBD2. CDR3 size: 16 residues. CDR1 and CDR2 (germline): SGHTA, FQGNSA. The CDR3 loop is CVSSAGTSGSVDEQYF. In nucleotides, the CDR3 is TGTGTCAGCAGCGCCGGGACTAGCGGGAGCGTGGACGAGCAGTACTTC. Filled out from reference TRBV7-2 and TRBJ2-7, the complete variable domain reads GAGVSQSPSNKVTEKGKDVELRCDPISGHTALYWYRQSLGQGLEFLIYFQGNSAPDKSGLPSDRFSAERTGGSVSTLTIQRTQQEDSAVYLCVSSAGTSGSVDEQYFGPGTRLTVT.

The rearrangement joins TRBV11-2 to TRBJ2-4; no clear D gene. CDR3 length: 14 residues. CDR1 and CDR2 (germline): SGHAT, FQNNGV. Deletions cut 1 base from V and 5 bases from J, with 9 bases between. This chain's CDR3 is CASSLVSFQNIQYF. The DNA of the CDR3 is TGTGCCAGCAGCTTAGTGAGTTTCCAAAACATTCAGTACTTC. The variable domain in full, completed from reference TRBV11-2 and TRBJ2-4, reads EAGVAQSPRYKIIEKRQSVAFWCNPISGHATLYWYQQILGQGPKLLIQFQNNGVVDDSQLPKDRFSAERLKGVDSTLKIQPAKLEDSAVYLCASSLVSFQNIQYFGAGTRLSVL.

The table lists this clonotype with many counts. This chain links TRBV7-2 with TRBJ2-2; 7 bases fit TRBD1. The CDR3 extends over 16 amino acids. V shed 4 bases, J shed 7 bases, and the junction held 12 bases outside the gene matches. The V gene's germline CDR1 is SGHTA and CDR2 FQGNSA. The CDR3 region has the DNA TGTGCCAGCAGCTGGGACAGTGCCCTAGGGGGCGGGGAGCTGTTTTTT. It yields the protein CASSWDSALGGGELFF.

In this sample, this clonotype turned up many times. The chain is built from TRBV4-3 and TRBJ1-5; weak D call: TRBD1 (6 bases). The CDR3 contains 16 residues. Trimming stripped 0 bases from V and 3 bases from J, with 12 bases between. Germline CDR1 is LGHNA and CDR2 is YSLEER. This CDR3 is CASSQDGGTYNQPQHF. DNA for the CDR3: TGCGCCAGCAGCCAAGATGGAGGGACATACAATCAGCCCCAGCATTTT.

The genes are TRBV20-1 and TRBJ2-7; tentative D call: TRBD2 (6 bases). Per germline, CDR1 DFQATT and CDR2 SNEGSKA (reference sequence). The V end lost 3 bases, the J end lost 3 bases, and 12 bases lay between the germline ends. This CDR3 has 13 residues. CDR3 nucleotide sequence: TGCAGTGCTAGTCTTCGGGAGAGCTACGAGCAGTACTTC. Residues: CSASLRESYEQYF.

The chain recombines TRBV28 with TRBJ2-7; D ambiguous. V gave up 7 bases and J gave up 2 bases, with 12 bases separating them. The CDR3 covers 13 residues. Germline-derived CDR1 and CDR2 are MDHEN and SYDVKM. The CDR3 loop is CASTKTVTYEQYF. In DNA form, the CDR3 reads TGTGCCAGCACAAAGACTGTTACCTACGAGCAGTACTTC.

This clonotype appeared many times. The rearrangement uses TRBV12-3 or TRBV12-4 and TRBJ1-1; no clear D gene. This CDR3 is built from 14 residues. Deletions cut 3 bases from V and 2 bases from J, with 10 bases between. CDR3 bases: TGTGCCAGCAGTTTGATGGAAACCAACACTGAAGCTTTCTTT. It translates to CASSLMETNTEAFF.

The table lists this clonotype with many counts. The chain carries TRBV20-1 and TRBJ2-7, with TRBD2 identical over 12 bases. This CDR3 region has 15 residues. The germline V gene has CDR1 DFQATT and CDR2 SNEGSKA (reference sequence). With 2 bases clipped from V and 4 bases from J, the junction kept 6 bases outside the gene matches. The DNA for the CDR3 is TGCAGTGCTAGACTCCCGACTAGCGGGAGTTACGAGCAGTACTTC. Its translation is CSARLPTSGSYEQYF.

This clonotype was counted between two and nine times. This sequence joins TRBV19 and TRBJ2-5; TRBD1 matches 7 bases. Losses at the gene ends were 5 bases for V and 4 bases for J; bases not matched to a gene: 10. CDR3 length: 15 amino acids. Germline V gives CDR1 LNHDA, CDR2 SQIVND (reference sequence). The CDR3 region has the DNA TGTGCCAGTAGTCCAACAGGGGCAGCGGTAGAGACCCAGTACTTC. Translated: CASSPTGAAVETQYF.

A few counts support this clonotype. This chain connects TRBV5-1 to TRBJ2-3; no firm D call. The V and J ends lost 6 bases and 4 bases respectively, with 12 bases between them. There are 13 residues in the CDR3. CDR1 SGHRS and CDR2 YFSETQ come from the germline V gene. The CDR3 nucleotides are TGCGCCAGCACCTTCCCGGGTGCAGATACGCAGTATTTT. Its protein is CASTFPGADTQYF.